This TCR beta chain is drawn from a study of shared clonotypes between healthy human individuals. Study at large: The plates for each donor numbered three CD4 naive, three CD4 memory, two CD8 naive and one CD8 memory.

Germline CDR1 reads MNHEY; CDR2 reads SVGAGI. The ends were cut back, 4 bases at V and 0 bases at J, with 10 bases in the middle. This CDR3 spans 15 amino acids. Of note for this clone: The antigen is undetermined.

The authors split each subset's genomic DNA evenly across several immunoSEQ plates. TCRdb's table, derived via immunoSEQ multiplex PCR, lists solely in-frame clones and lacks some. Of approximately 82,000 clones in the sample, 60% to 70% were seen once. Points from the study as a whole: Sample collection involved blood only; tissue repertoires are likely different.

Sequenced material: memory CD8+ T cells sorted from blood. Subset given: CD45RO+ cells pooled with CCR7-negative TemRA cells. The J gene is TRBJ1-3, the V gene TRBV6-5; D is perhaps TRBD1 (6 bases). This clonotype was sampled from a man younger than 40 in good health. CDR3 loop: CASSSDSSSGNTIYF. DNA for the CDR3: TGTGCCAGCAGTTCGGACAGTAGCTCTGGAAACACCATATATTTT.